This T cell receptor beta chain appears in the sequencing data of a study of cytomegalovirus exposure and HLA in healthy donors. The CDR3 consists of 13 residues. The V and J ends lost 4 bases and 11 bases respectively, with 18 bases between them. Per germline, CDR1 SGHDT and CDR2 YYEEEE. PCR amplification relied on 60 Vbeta primers (plus 13 Jbeta primers). Sequenced by immunoSEQ multiplex PCR; TCRdb stores in-frame clones only, minus some. Of some 120,000 clones listed, about two thirds are singletons. This clonotype was sampled from a man aged 40-50 years in good health and CMV-seropositive. Sequenced material: PBMCs. The rearrangement joins TRBV5-6 to TRBJ1-1; D is uncertain. The CDR3 sequence is CASSTRIAREAFF. The CDR3 bases are TGTGCCAGCAGCACCCGCATTGCACGAGAGGCTTTCTTT.